A selection of T cell receptor beta chains follows, all from one sample in a study of OX40 agonist ivuxolimab in advanced cancers. Measured with immunoSEQ multiplex PCR; TCRdb has only the in-frame clones, and not every one. In the table there are tens of thousands of clones, just under 90% of which are singletons. The material sequenced was CD4+ or CD8+ T cells sorted from blood, taken in a trial of the OX40 agonist ivuxolimab. All receptors derive from an adult with an advanced solid tumor such as melanoma, head and neck, liver or kidney cancer. Each CDR3 is given with its conserved first and last residue. The order of the fields is V gene, D gene, clone size, J gene, CDR3 DNA, CDR3 protein. A D gene is named only where the DNA matches it firmly. Rows may omit the clone size; those that give it use once, few, many or a size class.

TRBV11-3	NA	once	TRBJ1-2	TGTGCCAGCAGCTTAGGGACCTATGGCTACACCTTC	CASSLGTYGYTF
TRBV27	TRBD1	NA	TRBJ1-1	TGTGCCAGCAGTTTACTCGGGACAGGGGGCTTGCACACTGAAGCTTTCTTT	CASSLLGTGGLHTEAFF
TRBV7-9	NA	once	TRBJ1-1	TGTGCCAGCAGCTTGACCGAGAACACTGAAGCTTTCTTT	CASSLTENTEAFF
TRBV2	NA	NA	TRBJ1-1	TGTGCCAGCAGTGAAGCCCGCTGGTCGAACACTGAAGCTTTCTTT	CASSEARWSNTEAFF
TRBV27	NA	NA	TRBJ2-1	TGTGCCAGCAGTTTATTGGGGGAGGCGCACAATGAGCAGTTCTTC	CASSLLGEAHNEQFF
TRBV4-1	NA	NA	TRBJ2-7	TGCGCCAGCAGCCCCCACCCCCTCGACAGGCGCTCCTACGAGCAGTACTTC	CASSPHPLDRRSYEQYF
TRBV7-9	TRBD1	NA	TRBJ1-5	TGTGCCAGCAGCTCCTCCGACAGGGGGCTCGATCAGCCCCAGCATTTT	CASSSSDRGLDQPQHF
TRBV6-6	TRBD2	NA	TRBJ2-3	TGTGCCAGCAGTTACCAACTAGCGGGGGGCACAGATACGCAGTATTTT	CASSYQLAGGTDTQYF
TRBV28	NA	NA	TRBJ1-1	TGTGCCAGCAGCCTCGGCAGTATTAACACTGAAGCTTTCTTT	CASSLGSINTEAFF
TRBV10-1	TRBD1	once	TRBJ2-5	TGCGCCCAGACAGGGACGAAGACCCAGTACTTC	CAQTGTKTQYF
TRBV6-5	TRBD1	NA	TRBJ1-2	TGTGCCATCAGTGTCTCGGGACAGGGAGGCTTTGGCTACACCTTC	CAISVSGQGGFGYTF
TRBV11-2	TRBD2	NA	TRBJ2-3	TGTGCCAGCAGCTTAGCTAGCGGGAGTACAGATACGCAGTATTTT	CASSLASGSTDTQYF
TRBV2	TRBD1	NA	TRBJ2-7	TGTGCCAGCAGAGGAACCGGGACAGGCTTTCTATCCTACGAGCAGTACTTC	CASRGTGTGFLSYEQYF
TRBV9	NA	few	TRBJ1-3	TGTGCCAGCAGCGTAGCTGGGAGGGGCCAGTCTGGAAACACCATATATTTT	CASSVAGRGQSGNTIYF
TRBV9	TRBD2	NA	TRBJ2-7	TGTGCCAGCAGCGTATCAGGACTAGAAATTGCGGAGCAGTACTTC	CASSVSGLEIAEQYF
TRBV4-1	NA	NA	TRBJ1-2	TGCGCCAGCAGCCAAGCTCAGGTGCTAAACTATGGCTACACCTTC	CASSQAQVLNYGYTF
TRBV6-4	TRBD2	NA	TRBJ2-3	TGTGCCAGCAGTGAGCGGGAGGGTAGCACAGATACGCAGTATTTT	CASSEREGSTDTQYF
TRBV2	TRBD2	NA	TRBJ2-1	TGTGCCAGCAGTCTAGGACTAGCGGGAGTCGATGAGCAGTTCTTC	CASSLGLAGVDEQFF
TRBV25-1	TRBD2	NA	TRBJ2-2	TGTGCCAGCAGTGAATCGGGAGGGCCGTCCACCGGGGAGCTGTTTTTT	CASSESGGPSTGELFF
TRBV6-6	TRBD2	NA	TRBJ2-7	TGTGCCAGCAGTTCGACCGGACTAGCGGGACCCTACGAGCAGTACTTC	CASSSTGLAGPYEQYF
TRBV6-6	NA	NA	TRBJ1-2	TGTGCCAGCAGCACCCGGGACACCAACTATGGCTACACCTTC	CASSTRDTNYGYTF
TRBV27	NA	NA	TRBJ1-2	TGTGCCAGCAGCCTTCCTTCGGGCCATGGCTACACCTTC	CASSLPSGHGYTF
TRBV6-1	TRBD2	NA	TRBJ2-1	TGTGCCAGCAGTGAAGGGACTAGCTTCTACAATGAGCAGTTCTTC	CASSEGTSFYNEQFF
TRBV4-1	NA	once	TRBJ1-2	TGCGCCAGCAGCCAAGATGCGCGGTCGAACTATGGCTACACCTTC	CASSQDARSNYGYTF
TRBV7-3	TRBD1	NA	TRBJ2-1	TGTGCCAGCAGCTCCCAGGGACAGGGGACTGAGCAGTTCTTC	CASSSQGQGTEQFF
TRBV7-8	TRBD1	NA	TRBJ1-6	TGTGCCAGCAGGGGACAGGGACCTTCACCCCTCCACTTT	CASRGQGPSPLHF
TRBV2	TRBD2	NA	TRBJ2-5	TGTGCCAACCCTAGGGGCGGAACTAGCGGGAGCTTGGAGACCCAGTACTTC	CANPRGGTSGSLETQYF
TRBV27	NA	NA	TRBJ2-1	TGTGCCAGCAGTTTGCCGAGGGGAGTTGAGCAGTTCTTC	CASSLPRGVEQFF
TRBV28	NA	NA	TRBJ2-1	TGTGCCAGCAGATTTACGCAGGAGGGCTACAATGAGCAGTTCTTC	CASRFTQEGYNEQFF
TRBV27	NA	NA	TRBJ2-7	TGTGCCACCCAATCAGGGACGGGCTCCTACGAGCAGTACTTC	CATQSGTGSYEQYF
TRBV11-1	NA	NA	TRBJ2-1	TGTGCCAGCAGCCGCGACCGCTACTCCTACAATGAGCAGTTCTTC	CASSRDRYSYNEQFF
TRBV7-8	NA	few	TRBJ1-4	TGTGCCAGCAGCTCTACCACCGGACAATCTAATGAAAAACTGTTTTTT	CASSSTTGQSNEKLFF
TRBV30	NA	NA	TRBJ2-1	TGTGCCTGGAGTGGAGGTAATGAGCAGTTCTTC	CAWSGGNEQFF
TRBV12-5	NA	NA	TRBJ2-1	TGTGCTAGTAGACACAGGGAGCGCGGCAATGAGCAGTTCTTC	CASRHRERGNEQFF
TRBV7-3	TRBD2	NA	TRBJ2-3	TGTGCCAGCAGCTACGCACTAGCGGGAGACACAGATACGCAGTATTTT	CASSYALAGDTDTQYF
TRBV19	NA	once	TRBJ1-4	TGTGCCAGTAGCGCCGGAGGAACCTATAATGAAAAACTGTTTTTT	CASSAGGTYNEKLFF
TRBV27	TRBD1	NA	TRBJ1-2	TGTGCCAGCAGTTTAAAATGGACAGGGGTCGGCTACACCTTC	CASSLKWTGVGYTF
TRBV6-5	NA	NA	TRBJ2-5	TGTGCCAGCAGCAGATCCAAGAGCGAGACCCAGTACTTC	CASSRSKSETQYF
TRBV13	NA	NA	TRBJ2-7	TGTGCCAGCAAAAGAGGCGGGCCCTCCTACGAGCAGTACTTC	CASKRGGPSYEQYF
TRBV6-6	NA	once	TRBJ2-7	TGTGCCAGCAGTTGGCAGGGATCCTACGAGCAGTACTTC	CASSWQGSYEQYF
TRBV7-3	TRBD2	few	TRBJ2-7	TGTGCCAGCAGCTCACACAGCGGGGGCGAGCAGTACTTC	CASSSHSGGEQYF
TRBV6-6	NA	NA	TRBJ2-7	TGTGCCAGCAGTTACTTAACCGTACTCCTATACGAGCAGTACTTC	CASSYLTVLLYEQYF
TRBV27	TRBD1	NA	TRBJ1-3	TGTGCCAGCAGTTTAGGACAGGGCTCTGGAAACACCATATATTTT	CASSLGQGSGNTIYF
TRBV5-1	NA	NA	TRBJ2-1	TGCGCCAGCAGCTTGGTTGGGGACTCCTACAATGAGCAGTTCTTC	CASSLVGDSYNEQFF
TRBV13	NA	once	TRBJ2-3	TGTGCCAGCAGCCTCCAATGGGAGGATACGCAGTATTTT	CASSLQWEDTQYF
TRBV4-2	NA	NA	TRBJ2-2	TGTGCCAGCAGCCAAGAGAGGTGGACCGGGGAGCTGTTTTTT	CASSQERWTGELFF
TRBV9	NA	NA	TRBJ2-7	TGTGCCAGCAAGAAAAGGGCCCCCTGCGAGCAGTACTTC	CASKKRAPCEQYF
TRBV11-2	NA	NA	TRBJ1-3	TGTGCCAGCAGCATCCAGGCGGCCAGTGGAAACACCATATATTTT	CASSIQAASGNTIYF
TRBV7-3	TRBD2	NA	TRBJ2-7	TGTGCCAGCAGCCAAAGGGGAGGGCGGATCAACGAGCAGTACTTC	CASSQRGGRINEQYF
TRBV6-5	TRBD1	NA	TRBJ1-2	TGTGCCAGCCGTCCGGACAGGGCGGGTGGCTACACCTTC	CASRPDRAGGYTF
TRBV10-3	TRBD1	NA	TRBJ2-2	TGTGCCATCAGTCGGGACAGGTACACCGGGGAGCTGTTTTTT	CAISRDRYTGELFF
TRBV12-2	NA	NA	TRBJ2-1	TGTGCAAGTCGCTTGTGGACTAGCGGGAGTCACAATGAGCAGTTCTTC	CASRLWTSGSHNEQFF
TRBV10-1	NA	NA	TRBJ2-1	TGCGCCAGCAGTGAGAGTGAAGGGGGGGGGTACAATGAGCAGTTCTTC	CASSESEGGGYNEQFF
TRBV28	NA	NA	TRBJ1-4	TGTGCCAGCAGTTCCCAGGGCGCAACTAATGAAAAACTGTTTTTT	CASSSQGATNEKLFF
TRBV5-1	NA	NA	TRBJ2-7	TGCGCCAGCAGCTTGGAAGACAGGCCGGAGGACGAGCAGTACTTC	CASSLEDRPEDEQYF